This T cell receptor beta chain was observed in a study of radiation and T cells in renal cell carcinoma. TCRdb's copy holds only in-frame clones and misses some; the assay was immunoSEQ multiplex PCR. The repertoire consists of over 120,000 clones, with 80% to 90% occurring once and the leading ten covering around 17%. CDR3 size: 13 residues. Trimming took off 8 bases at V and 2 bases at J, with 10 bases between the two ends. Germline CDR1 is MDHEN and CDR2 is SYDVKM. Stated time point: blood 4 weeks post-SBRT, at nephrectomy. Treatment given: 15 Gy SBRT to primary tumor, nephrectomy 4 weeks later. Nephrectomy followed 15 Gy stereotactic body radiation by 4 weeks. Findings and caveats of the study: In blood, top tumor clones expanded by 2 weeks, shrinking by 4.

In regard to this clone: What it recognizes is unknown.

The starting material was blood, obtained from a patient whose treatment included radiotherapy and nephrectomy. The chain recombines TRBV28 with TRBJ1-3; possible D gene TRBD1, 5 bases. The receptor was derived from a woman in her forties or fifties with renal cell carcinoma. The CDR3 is CASATVAGNTIYF. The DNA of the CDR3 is TGTGCCAGCGCGACAGTCGCTGGAAACACCATATATTTT.